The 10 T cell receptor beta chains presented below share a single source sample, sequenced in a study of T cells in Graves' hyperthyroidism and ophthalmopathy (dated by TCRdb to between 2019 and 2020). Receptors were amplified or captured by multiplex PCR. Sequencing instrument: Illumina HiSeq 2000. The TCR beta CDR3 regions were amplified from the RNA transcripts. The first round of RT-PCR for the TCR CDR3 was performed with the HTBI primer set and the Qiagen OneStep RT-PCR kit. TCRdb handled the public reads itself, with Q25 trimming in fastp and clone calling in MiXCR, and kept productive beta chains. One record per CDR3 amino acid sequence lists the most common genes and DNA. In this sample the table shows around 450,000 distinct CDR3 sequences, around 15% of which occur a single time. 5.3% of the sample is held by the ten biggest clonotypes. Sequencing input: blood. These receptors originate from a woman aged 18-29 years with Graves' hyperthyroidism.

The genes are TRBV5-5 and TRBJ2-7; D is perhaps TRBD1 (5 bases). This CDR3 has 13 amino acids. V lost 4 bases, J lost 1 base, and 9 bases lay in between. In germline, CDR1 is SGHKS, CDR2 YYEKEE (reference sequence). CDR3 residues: CASSAQESYEQYF. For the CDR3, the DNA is TGTGCCAGCAGCGCACAGGAGTCCTACGAGCAGTACTTC.

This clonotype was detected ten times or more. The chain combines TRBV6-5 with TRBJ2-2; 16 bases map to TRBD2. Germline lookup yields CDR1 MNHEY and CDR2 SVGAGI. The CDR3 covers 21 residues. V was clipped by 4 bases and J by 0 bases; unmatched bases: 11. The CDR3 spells CASSFPRGTSGRAANTGELFF. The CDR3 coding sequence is TGTGCCAGCAGTTTCCCTCGGGGGACTAGCGGGAGGGCTGCGAACACCGGGGAGCTGTTTTTT.

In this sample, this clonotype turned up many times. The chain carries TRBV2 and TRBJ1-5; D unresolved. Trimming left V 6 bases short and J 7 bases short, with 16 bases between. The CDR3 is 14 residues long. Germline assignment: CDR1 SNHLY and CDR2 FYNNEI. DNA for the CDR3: TGTGCCAGCAGCGGTGGACGGGAGGGCCAGCCCCAGCATTTT. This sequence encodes CASSGGREGQPQHF.

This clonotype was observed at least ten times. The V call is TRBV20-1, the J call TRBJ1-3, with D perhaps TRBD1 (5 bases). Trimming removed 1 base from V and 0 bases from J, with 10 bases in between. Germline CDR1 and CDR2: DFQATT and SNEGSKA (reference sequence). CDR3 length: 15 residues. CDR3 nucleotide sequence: TGCAGTGCTAGAGGCCAGGGAAGCTCTGGAAACACCATATATTTT. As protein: CSARGQGSSGNTIYF.

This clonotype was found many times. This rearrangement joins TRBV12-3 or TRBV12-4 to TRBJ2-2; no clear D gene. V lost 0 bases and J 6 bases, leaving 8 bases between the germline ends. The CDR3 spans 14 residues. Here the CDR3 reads CASSLALGSGELFF. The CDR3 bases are TGTGCCAGCAGTTTAGCGCTTGGGTCCGGGGAGCTGTTTTTT.

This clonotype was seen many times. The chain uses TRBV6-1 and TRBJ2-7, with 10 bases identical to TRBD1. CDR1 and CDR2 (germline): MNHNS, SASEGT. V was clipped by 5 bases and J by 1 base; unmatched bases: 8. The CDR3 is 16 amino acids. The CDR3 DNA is TGTGCCAGCAGTCTCGCCGACAGGGGGCGATCCTACGAGCAGTACTTC. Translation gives CASSLADRGRSYEQYF.

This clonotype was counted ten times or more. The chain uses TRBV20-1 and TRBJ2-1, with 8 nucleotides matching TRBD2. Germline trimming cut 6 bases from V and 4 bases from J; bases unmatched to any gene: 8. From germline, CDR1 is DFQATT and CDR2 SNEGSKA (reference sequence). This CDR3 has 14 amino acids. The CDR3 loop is CSATERGLYNEQFF. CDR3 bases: TGCAGTGCCACTGAGCGGGGGTTATACAATGAGCAGTTCTTC.

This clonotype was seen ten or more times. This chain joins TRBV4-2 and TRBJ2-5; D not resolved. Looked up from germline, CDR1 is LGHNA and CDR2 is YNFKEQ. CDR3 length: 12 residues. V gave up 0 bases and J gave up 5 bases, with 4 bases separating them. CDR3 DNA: TGTGCCAGCAGCCAAGATGAGGAGACCCAGTACTTC. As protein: CASSQDEETQYF.

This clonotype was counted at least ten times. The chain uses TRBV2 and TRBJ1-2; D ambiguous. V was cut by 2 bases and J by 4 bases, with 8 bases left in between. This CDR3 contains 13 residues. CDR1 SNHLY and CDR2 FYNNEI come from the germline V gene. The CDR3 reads CASSEMDGYGYTF. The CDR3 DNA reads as TGTGCCAGCAGTGAAATGGACGGCTATGGCTACACCTTC.

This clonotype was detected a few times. The CDR3 spells CASSQEQSSYNEQFF. DNA for the CDR3: TGCGCCAGCAGCCAAGAACAGAGCTCCTACAATGAGCAGTTCTTC. The rearrangement joins TRBV4-1 to TRBJ2-1, with D unclear. Germline V CDR1 and CDR2: MGHRA, YSYEKL. The CDR3 covers 15 residues. Trimming left V 0 bases short and J 0 bases short, with 6 bases between.